The 22 T cell receptor beta chains in this list originate from one sample, sequenced in a study of T cell responses to AZD1222 COVID-19 vaccine. Libraries were prepared by immunoSEQ multiplex PCR; TCRdb keeps only in-frame clonotypes and omits some of them. The sample has 150,000 to 200,000 clones, 80% to 95% seen once. The sequences come from peripheral blood, collected 28 days after the second AZD1222 dose. The origin of the receptors is an adult who received the AZD1222 COVID-19 vaccine.

The chain combines TRBV9 with TRBJ1-6, with TRBD1 matching over 9 bases. CDR3 length equals 16 residues. V lost 0 bases to trimming and J lost 7 bases; unmatched junction nucleotides: 5. Germline V gene lookup returns CDR1 SGDLS and CDR2 YYNGEE. CDR3 protein: CASSVGSGQGNSPLHF. The CDR3 DNA follows: TGTGCCAGCAGCGTAGGATCAGGACAGGGGAATTCACCCCTCCACTTT. Drawing the rest from reference TRBV9 and TRBJ1-6, the complete variable domain is DSGVTQTPKHLITATGQRVTLRCSPRSGDLSVYWYQQSLDQGLQFLIQYYNGEERAKGNILERFSAQQFPDLHSELNLSSLELGDSALYFCASSVGSGQGNSPLHFGNGTRLTVT.

This sequence joins TRBV29-1 and TRBJ2-3; TRBD1 aligns across 9 bases. The CDR3 has 16 amino acids. Losses at the gene ends were 3 bases for V and 3 bases for J; bases not matched to a gene: 10. Germline-derived CDR1 and CDR2 are SQVTM and ANQGSEA. CDR3 sequence: CSVENRDRVWTDTQYF. In DNA, the CDR3 is TGCAGCGTTGAGAACCGGGACAGGGTTTGGACAGATACGCAGTATTTT.

The rearrangement joins TRBV5-1 to TRBJ1-3, with 7 bases lining up with TRBD1. CDR1 and CDR2 (germline): SGHRS, YFSETQ. The CDR3 sequence is 16 residues long. V lost 7 bases to trimming and J lost 0 bases; unmatched junction nucleotides: 10. The CDR3 sequence is CASGAGQHYSGNTIYF. CDR3 coding DNA: TGCGCCAGCGGGGCGGGACAGCACTACTCTGGAAACACCATATATTTT.

This chain links TRBV4-1 with TRBJ1-1, with 9 nucleotides matching TRBD1. V dropped 6 bases and J dropped 3; count of bases not matched to a gene: 5. The CDR3 totals 14 residues. Germline loops: CDR1 MGHRA, CDR2 YSYEKL. CDR3 amino acids: CASRPGQGYTEAFF. CDR3 bases: TGCGCCAGCAGGCCGGGACAGGGCTACACTGAAGCTTTCTTT.

The CDR3 here is CASSLDPGQVSGYTF. DNA for the CDR3: TGCGCCAGCAGCTTGGACCCAGGCCAAGTAAGTGGCTACACCTTC. The chain joins TRBV5-1 to TRBJ1-2, with unresolved D. The CDR3 has 15 residues. V lost 0 bases to trimming and J lost 7 bases, with 16 bases between them. Germline V gene sequence: CDR1 SGHRS, CDR2 YFSETQ.

This chain joins TRBV6-5 and TRBJ2-7; the match to TRBD2 covers 12 bases. Germline CDR1 MNHEY, CDR2 SVGAGI. With 6 bases clipped from V and 4 bases from J, the junction kept 7 bases outside the gene matches. This CDR3 region has 15 residues. CDR3 residues: CASSERLAGAYEQYF. The CDR3 coding sequence is TGTGCCAGCAGCGAGAGACTAGCGGGAGCATACGAGCAGTACTTC.

V gene TRBV4-3 combines with J gene TRBJ1-1, with 7 positions matching TRBD1. The CDR3 sequence is 15 residues long. V lost 3 bases to trimming and J lost 3 bases; unmatched junction nucleotides: 7. CDR1 LGHNA and CDR2 YSLEER come from the germline V gene. The CDR3, as DNA: TGCGCCAGCAGCCACGGACAGGTCTCGCACACTGAAGCTTTCTTT. This encodes CASSHGQVSHTEAFF.

The V and J genes are TRBV6-1 and TRBJ2-5; TRBD1 matches 8 bases. Germline CDR1 is MNHNS and CDR2 is SASEGT. This CDR3 is 16 amino acids long. The ends lost 2 bases at V and 3 bases at J; junction bases unmatched: 8. CDR3 amino acids: CASSERGAGGKETQYF. In nucleotides, the CDR3 is TGTGCCAGCAGTGAAAGGGGGGCAGGGGGCAAAGAGACCCAGTACTTC.

For the CDR3, the DNA is TGTGCCAGCAGCCTACGGGATCAGGGCCTTTCACCCCTCCACTTT. It specifies CASSLRDQGLSPLHF. The V and J genes are TRBV6-6 and TRBJ1-6; TRBD1 is a possible D gene (5 bases). Germline CDR1 MNHNY, CDR2 SVGAGI (reference sequence). V gave up 6 bases and J gave up 9 bases, with 18 bases separating them. The CDR3 extends over 15 amino acids.

The rearrangement joins TRBV10-3 to TRBJ1-3; no clear D. The CDR3 length is 15 residues. Per the germline V gene, CDR1 is ENHRY and CDR2 is SYGVKD. The germline V and J ends were trimmed by 2 bases and 2 bases, with 10 bases remaining between them. CDR3 protein: CAISEKNGPGNTIYF. CDR3 sequence (DNA): TGTGCCATCAGTGAGAAAAATGGCCCTGGAAACACCATATATTTT.

Concerning this clone itself: The same CDR3 is also encoded by other DNA sequences in this sample. The chain employs TRBV3-1 (or the pseudogene TRBV3-2) and TRBJ1-3; tentatively, D is TRBD1 (6 bases). From germline, CDR1 is LGHDT and CDR2 YNNKEL (reference sequence). This CDR3 spans 14 amino acids. V was trimmed by 1 base and J by 4 bases, leaving 8 bases between them. Written as DNA, the CDR3 is TGTGCCAGCAGCCAAGGACAGGCGGGAAACACCATATATTTT. It yields the protein CASSQGQAGNTIYF.

This clone showed up just once. This rearrangement joins TRBV18 to TRBJ1-3; D is ambiguous. Germline CDR1 reads KGHSH; CDR2 reads LQKENI. With 1 base removed from V and 7 bases from J, the gap between germline ends came to 23 bases. This CDR3 has 18 amino acids. CDR3 sequence: CASSPRLDNVAVGNTIYF. The CDR3 nucleotides are TGTGCCAGCTCACCACGCCTCGACAACGTAGCAGTCGGGAACACCATATATTTT.

Comments on this clone: The junction and the germline gene differ at one end; a read error may be behind it. This chain links TRBV6-5 with TRBJ1-2; 10 bases are shared with TRBD1. Per germline, CDR1 MNHEY and CDR2 SVGAGI. This CDR3 spans 13 amino acids. DNA for the CDR3: TGTGCCAGCAGTACCCGGGACAGGGGTTTCTCCGGCTTC. Encoded protein: CASSTRDRGFSGF.

The chain recombines TRBV19 with TRBJ1-2, with TRBD1 as a possible D gene (5 bases). Germline loops: CDR1 LNHDA, CDR2 SQIVND (reference sequence). V was trimmed by 0 bases and J by 4 bases, leaving 9 bases between them. The CDR3 covers 14 residues. CDR3 loop: CASSIEWDSYGYTF. The CDR3 region has the DNA TGTGCCAGTAGTATAGAATGGGACTCCTATGGCTACACCTTC.

The chain has TRBV5-1 and TRBJ2-1; 7 bases fit TRBD2. There are 15 residues in the CDR3. Trimming removed 1 base from V and 3 bases from J; junction bases left unmatched: 4. The V gene's germline CDR1 is SGHRS and CDR2 YFSETQ. The CDR3 loop reads CASSLRGTNYNEQFF. In nucleotides, the CDR3 is TGCGCCAGCAGCTTGAGAGGGACTAACTACAATGAGCAGTTCTTC.

The V call is TRBV30, the J call TRBJ2-7; 8 bases are shared with TRBD1. Germline assignment: CDR1 GTSNPN and CDR2 SVGIG (reference sequence). J was trimmed by 3 bases and V by 0 bases; bases with no gene match: 1. The CDR3 length is 13 residues. DNA of the CDR3: TGTGCCTGGAGTGTCGACAGGGGCTACGAGCAGTACTTC. Protein product: CAWSVDRGYEQYF.

This chain connects TRBV2 to TRBJ1-5, with 10 positions matching TRBD1. CDR3 size: 14 residues. With 5 bases clipped from V and 7 bases from J, the junction kept 5 bases outside the gene matches. Germline V CDR1 and CDR2: SNHLY, FYNNEI. The CDR3 region has the DNA TGTGCCAGCAGTTCGACAGGGGGCGAACAGCCCCAGCATTTT. The encoded protein is CASSSTGGEQPQHF. Variable domain in full (rest from reference TRBV2 and TRBJ1-5): EPEVTQTPSHQVTQMGQEVILRCVPISNHLYFYWYRQILGQKVEFLVSFYNNEISEKSEIFDDQFSVERPDGSNFTLKIRSTKLEDSAMYFCASSSTGGEQPQHFGDGTRLSIL.

The V and J genes are TRBV7-8 and TRBJ1-5; 10 bases fit TRBD1. The CDR3 contains 17 residues. V shed 5 bases and J 2 bases; nucleotides not matched to a gene: 9. Per the germline V gene, CDR1 is SGHVS and CDR2 is FQNEAQ. The CDR3 spells CASSPRGQGLGNQPQHF. In DNA, the CDR3 is TGTGCCAGCAGCCCACGGGGACAGGGGCTTGGCAATCAGCCCCAGCATTTT.

The chain combines TRBV5-6 with TRBJ1-6; a possible D gene is TRBD1 (5 bases). The CDR3 has 15 residues. The ends were cut back, 4 bases at V and 9 bases at J, with 17 bases in the middle. The germline V gene encodes CDR1 SGHDT and CDR2 YYEEEE. The CDR3 protein is CASSPAGTWGSPLHF. CDR3 in DNA: TGTGCCAGCAGCCCAGCTGGGACCTGGGGTTCACCCCTCCACTTT.

This clone has just a few counts. Additional DNA sequences in this sample encode the identical CDR3. The chain employs TRBV27 and TRBJ1-5; D is undetermined. Germline values: CDR1 MNHEY, CDR2 SMNVEV (reference sequence). V was pared by 1 base and J by 4 bases, with 8 bases between. The CDR3 consists of 14 residues. CDR3 coding DNA: TGTGCCAGCAGTTTATTATACGGAAATCAGCCCCAGCATTTT. Its translation is CASSLLYGNQPQHF.

This clone occurred once. The V and J genes are TRBV5-1 and TRBJ2-7; D might be TRBD2 (6 bases). Germline CDR1 and CDR2: SGHRS and YFSETQ. Trimming took 4 bases from V and 0 from J, leaving 14 bases between them. This CDR3 region has 15 residues. CDR3 region: CASSPRGSSSYEQYF. Here the CDR3 DNA reads TGCGCCAGCAGCCCGCGGGGCAGTAGCTCCTACGAGCAGTACTTC. The whole variable domain, filled in from reference TRBV5-1 and TRBJ2-7, reads KAGVTQTPRYLIKTRGQQVTLSCSPISGHRSVSWYQQTPGQGLQFLFEYFSETQRNKGNFPGRFSGRQFSNSRSEMNVSTLELGDSALYLCASSPRGSSSYEQYFGPGTRLTVT.

This chain connects TRBV5-5 to TRBJ1-5; perhaps TRBD1 as D (5 bases). The ends were cut back, 6 bases at V and 4 bases at J, with 17 bases in the middle. The germline CDR1 and CDR2 sequences are SGHKS and YYEKEE (reference sequence). The CDR3 is made up of 15 amino acids. CDR3 DNA: TGTGCCAGCACTCCCTTGGGGACCGAGAATCAGCCCCAGCATTTT. It yields the protein CASTPLGTENQPQHF.